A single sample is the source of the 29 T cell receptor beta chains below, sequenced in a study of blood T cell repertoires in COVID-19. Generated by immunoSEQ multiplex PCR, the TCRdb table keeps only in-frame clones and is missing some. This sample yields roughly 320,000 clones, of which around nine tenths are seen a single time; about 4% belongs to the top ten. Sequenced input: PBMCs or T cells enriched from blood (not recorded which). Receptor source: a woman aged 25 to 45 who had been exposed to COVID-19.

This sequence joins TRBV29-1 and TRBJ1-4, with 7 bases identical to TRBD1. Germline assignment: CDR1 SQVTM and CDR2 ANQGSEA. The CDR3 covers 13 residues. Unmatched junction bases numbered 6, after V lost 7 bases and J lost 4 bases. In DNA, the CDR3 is TGCAGCGCCAGGGGGTACATTAATGAAAAACTGTTTTTT. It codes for CSARGYINEKLFF. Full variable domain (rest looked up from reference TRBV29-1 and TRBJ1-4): SAVISQKPSRDICQRGTSLTIQCQVDSQVTMMFWYRQQPGQSLTLIATANQGSEATYESGFVIDKFPISRPNLTFSTLTVSNMSPEDSSIYLCSARGYINEKLFFGSGTQLSVL.

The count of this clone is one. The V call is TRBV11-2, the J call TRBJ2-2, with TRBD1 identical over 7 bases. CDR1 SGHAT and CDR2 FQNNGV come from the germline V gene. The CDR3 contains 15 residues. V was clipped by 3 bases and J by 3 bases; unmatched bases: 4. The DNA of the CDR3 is TGTGCCAGCAGCTTCACAGGGGTGGACACCGGGGAGCTGTTTTTT. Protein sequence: CASSFTGVDTGELFF. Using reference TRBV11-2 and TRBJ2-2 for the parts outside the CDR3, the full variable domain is EAGVAQSPRYKIIEKRQSVAFWCNPISGHATLYWYQQILGQGPKLLIQFQNNGVVDDSQLPKDRFSAERLKGVDSTLKIQPAKLEDSAVYLCASSFTGVDTGELFFGEGSRLTVL.

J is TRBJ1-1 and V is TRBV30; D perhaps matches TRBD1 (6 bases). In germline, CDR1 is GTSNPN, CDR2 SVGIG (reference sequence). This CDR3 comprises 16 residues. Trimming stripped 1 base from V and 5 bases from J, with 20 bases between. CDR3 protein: CAWSGGTRGRVTEAFF. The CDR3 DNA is TGTGCCTGGAGTGGAGGGACAAGAGGTCGGGTGACTGAAGCTTTCTTT. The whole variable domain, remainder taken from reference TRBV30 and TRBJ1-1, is SQTIHQWPATLVQPVGSPLSLECTVEGTSNPNLYWYRQAAGRGLQLLFYSVGIGQISSEVPQNLSASRPQDRQFILSSKKLLLSDSGFYLCAWSGGTRGRVTEAFFGQGTRLTVV.

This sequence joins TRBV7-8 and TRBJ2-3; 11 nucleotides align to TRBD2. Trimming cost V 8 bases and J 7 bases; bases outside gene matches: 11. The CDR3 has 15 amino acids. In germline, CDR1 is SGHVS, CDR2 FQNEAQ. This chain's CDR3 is CASGTSGGPMHTQYF. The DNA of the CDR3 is TGTGCCAGCGGAACTAGCGGGGGCCCCATGCATACGCAGTATTTT.

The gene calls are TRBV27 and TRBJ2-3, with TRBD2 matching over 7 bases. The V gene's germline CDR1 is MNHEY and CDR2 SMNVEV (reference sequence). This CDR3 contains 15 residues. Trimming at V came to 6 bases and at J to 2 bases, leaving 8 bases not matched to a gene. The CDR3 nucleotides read TGTGCCAGCAGCCGATTAAGGGACTACACAGATACGCAGTATTTT. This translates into CASSRLRDYTDTQYF.

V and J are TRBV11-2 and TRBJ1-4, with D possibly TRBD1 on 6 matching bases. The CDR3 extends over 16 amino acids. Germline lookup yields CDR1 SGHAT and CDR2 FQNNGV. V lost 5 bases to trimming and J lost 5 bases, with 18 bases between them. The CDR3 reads CASSPSPGQSNEKLFF. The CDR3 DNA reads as TGTGCCAGCAGCCCAAGCCCCGGACAGTCCAATGAAAAACTGTTTTTT.

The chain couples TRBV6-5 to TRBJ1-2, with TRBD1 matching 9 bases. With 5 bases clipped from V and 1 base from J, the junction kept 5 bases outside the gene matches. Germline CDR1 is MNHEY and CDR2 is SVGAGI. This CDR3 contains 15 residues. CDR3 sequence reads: CASSTGGAVNYGYTF. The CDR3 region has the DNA TGTGCCAGCAGTACAGGGGGCGCGGTTAACTATGGCTACACCTTC.

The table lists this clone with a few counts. CDR3: CASMPGQASYEQYF. As DNA, the CDR3 is TGTGCCAGTATGCCCGGACAGGCCTCCTACGAGCAGTACTTC. V is TRBV19 and J is TRBJ2-7, with 7 positions matching TRBD1. Germline-derived CDR1 and CDR2 are LNHDA and SQIVND (reference sequence). With 7 bases clipped from V and 0 bases from J, the junction kept 6 bases outside the gene matches. This CDR3 has 14 residues.

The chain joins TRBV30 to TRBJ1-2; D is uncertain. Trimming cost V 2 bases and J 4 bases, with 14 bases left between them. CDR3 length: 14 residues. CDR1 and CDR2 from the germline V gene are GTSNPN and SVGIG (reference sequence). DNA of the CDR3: TGTGCCTGGAGTAAAGCAGGTGGGAGCTATGGCTACACCTTC. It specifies CAWSKAGGSYGYTF.

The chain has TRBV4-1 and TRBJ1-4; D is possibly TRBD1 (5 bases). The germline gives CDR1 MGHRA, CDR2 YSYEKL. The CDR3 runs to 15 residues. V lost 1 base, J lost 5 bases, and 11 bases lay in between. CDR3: CASSQAAGGNEKLFF. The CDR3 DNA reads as TGCGCCAGCAGCCAAGCGGCCGGGGGGAATGAAAAACTGTTTTTT.

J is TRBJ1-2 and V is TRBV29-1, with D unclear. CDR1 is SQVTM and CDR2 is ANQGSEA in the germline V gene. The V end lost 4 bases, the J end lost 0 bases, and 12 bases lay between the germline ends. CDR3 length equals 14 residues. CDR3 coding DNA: TGCAGCGTTGCGGGGAGGGTATCTAACTATGGCTACACCTTC. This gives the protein CSVAGRVSNYGYTF.

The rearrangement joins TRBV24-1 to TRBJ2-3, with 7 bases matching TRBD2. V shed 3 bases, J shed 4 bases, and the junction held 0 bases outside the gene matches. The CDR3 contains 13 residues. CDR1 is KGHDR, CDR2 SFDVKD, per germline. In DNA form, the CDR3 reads TGTGCCACCAGTGATAGCGGGGCAGATACGCAGTATTTT. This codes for CATSDSGADTQYF.

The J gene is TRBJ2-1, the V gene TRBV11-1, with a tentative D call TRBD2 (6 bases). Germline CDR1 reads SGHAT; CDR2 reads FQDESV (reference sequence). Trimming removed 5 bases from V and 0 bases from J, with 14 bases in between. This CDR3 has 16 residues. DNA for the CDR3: TGTGCCAGCAGCCGGGGACTCAGGAGCTCCTACAATGAGCAGTTCTTC. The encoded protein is CASSRGLRSSYNEQFF. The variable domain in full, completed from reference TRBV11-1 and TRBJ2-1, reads EAEVAQSPRYKITEKSQAVAFWCDPISGHATLYWYRQILGQGPELLVQFQDESVVDDSQLPKDRFSAERLKGVDSTLKIQPAELGDSAMYLCASSRGLRSSYNEQFFGPGTRLTVL.

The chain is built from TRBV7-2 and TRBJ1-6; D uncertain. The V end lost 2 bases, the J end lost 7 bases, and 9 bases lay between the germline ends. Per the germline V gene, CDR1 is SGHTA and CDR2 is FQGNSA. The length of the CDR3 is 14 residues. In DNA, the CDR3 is TGTGCCAGCAGCTTACGGGTCCCCAATTCACCCCTCCACTTT. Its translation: CASSLRVPNSPLHF. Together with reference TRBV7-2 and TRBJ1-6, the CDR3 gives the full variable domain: GAGVSQSPSNKVTEKGKDVELRCDPISGHTALYWYRQSLGQGLEFLIYFQGNSAPDKSGLPSDRFSAERTGGSVSTLTIQRTQQEDSAVYLCASSLRVPNSPLHFGNGTRLTVT.

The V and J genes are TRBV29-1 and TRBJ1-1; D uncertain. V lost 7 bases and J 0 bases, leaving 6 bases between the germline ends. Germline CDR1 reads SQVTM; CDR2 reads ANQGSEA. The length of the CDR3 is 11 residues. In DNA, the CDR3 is TGCAGCGCGACACTGAACACTGAAGCTTTCTTT. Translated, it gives CSATLNTEAFF.

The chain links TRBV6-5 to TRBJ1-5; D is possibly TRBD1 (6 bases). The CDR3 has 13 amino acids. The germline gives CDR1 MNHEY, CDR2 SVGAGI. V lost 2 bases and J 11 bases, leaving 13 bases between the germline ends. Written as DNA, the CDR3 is TGTGCCAGCAGTTACGACGGGGGGCAAGCCCAGCATTTT. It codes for CASSYDGGQAQHF.

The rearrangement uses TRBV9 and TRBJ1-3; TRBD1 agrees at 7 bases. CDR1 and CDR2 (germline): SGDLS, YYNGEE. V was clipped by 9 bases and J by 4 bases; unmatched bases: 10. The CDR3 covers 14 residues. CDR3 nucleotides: TGTGCCAAGGGAAACAGGGGATGGGGAAACACCATATATTTT. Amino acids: CAKGNRGWGNTIYF.

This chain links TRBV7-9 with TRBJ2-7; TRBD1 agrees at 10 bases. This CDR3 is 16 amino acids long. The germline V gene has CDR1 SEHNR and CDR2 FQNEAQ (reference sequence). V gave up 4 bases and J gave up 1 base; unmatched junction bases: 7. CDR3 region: CASSSWTGGPSYEQYF. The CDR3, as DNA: TGTGCCAGCAGCTCCTGGACAGGGGGACCTTCCTACGAGCAGTACTTC.

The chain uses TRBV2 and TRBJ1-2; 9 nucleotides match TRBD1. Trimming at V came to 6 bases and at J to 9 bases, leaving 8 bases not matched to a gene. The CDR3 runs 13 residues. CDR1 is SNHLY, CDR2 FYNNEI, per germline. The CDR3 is CASSVGTGWSYTF. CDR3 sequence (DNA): TGTGCCAGCAGCGTGGGGACAGGGTGGAGCTACACCTTC.

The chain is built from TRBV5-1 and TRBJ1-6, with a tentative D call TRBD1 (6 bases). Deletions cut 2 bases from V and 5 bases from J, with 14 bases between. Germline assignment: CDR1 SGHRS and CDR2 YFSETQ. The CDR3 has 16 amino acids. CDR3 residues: CASSFAQGADNSPLHF. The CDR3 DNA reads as TGCGCCAGCAGCTTCGCACAGGGAGCGGATAATTCACCCCTCCACTTT.

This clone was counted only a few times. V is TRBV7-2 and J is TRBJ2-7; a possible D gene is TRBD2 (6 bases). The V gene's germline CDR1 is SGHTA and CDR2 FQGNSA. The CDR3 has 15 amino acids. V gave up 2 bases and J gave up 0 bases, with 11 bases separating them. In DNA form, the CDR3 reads TGTGCCAGCAGCTTATCGCGGGGCCCCTCCTACGAGCAGTACTTC. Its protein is CASSLSRGPSYEQYF.

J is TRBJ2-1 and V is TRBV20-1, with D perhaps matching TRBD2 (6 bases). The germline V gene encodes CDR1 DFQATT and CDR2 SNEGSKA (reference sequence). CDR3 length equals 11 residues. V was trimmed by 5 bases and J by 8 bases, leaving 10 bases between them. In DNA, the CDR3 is TGCAGTGCTGGGGGGATCCATGAGCAGTTCTTC. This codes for CSAGGIHEQFF.

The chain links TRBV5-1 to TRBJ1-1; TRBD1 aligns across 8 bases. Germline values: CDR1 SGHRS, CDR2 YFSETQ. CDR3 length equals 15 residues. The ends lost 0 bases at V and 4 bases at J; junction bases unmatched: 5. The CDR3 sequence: CASSLGTGPFTEAFF. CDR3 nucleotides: TGCGCCAGCAGCTTGGGGACAGGGCCTTTCACTGAAGCTTTCTTT. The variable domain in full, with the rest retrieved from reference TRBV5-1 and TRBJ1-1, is KAGVTQTPRYLIKTRGQQVTLSCSPISGHRSVSWYQQTPGQGLQFLFEYFSETQRNKGNFPGRFSGRQFSNSRSEMNVSTLELGDSALYLCASSLGTGPFTEAFFGQGTRLTVV.

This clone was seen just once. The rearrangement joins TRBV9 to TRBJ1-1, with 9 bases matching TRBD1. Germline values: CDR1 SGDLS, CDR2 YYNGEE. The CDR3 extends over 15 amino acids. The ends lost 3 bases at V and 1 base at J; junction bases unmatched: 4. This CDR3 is CASSAGTGWNTEAFF. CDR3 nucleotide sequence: TGTGCCAGCAGCGCGGGGACAGGGTGGAACACTGAAGCTTTCTTT. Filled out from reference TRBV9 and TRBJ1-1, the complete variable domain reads DSGVTQTPKHLITATGQRVTLRCSPRSGDLSVYWYQQSLDQGLQFLIQYYNGEERAKGNILERFSAQQFPDLHSELNLSSLELGDSALYFCASSAGTGWNTEAFFGQGTRLTVV.

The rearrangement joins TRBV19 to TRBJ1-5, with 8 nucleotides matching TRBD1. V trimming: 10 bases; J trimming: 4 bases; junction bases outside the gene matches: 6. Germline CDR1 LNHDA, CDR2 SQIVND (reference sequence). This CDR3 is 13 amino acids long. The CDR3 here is CATTGGANQPQHF. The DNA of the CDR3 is TGTGCCACCACAGGGGGTGCTAATCAGCCCCAGCATTTT. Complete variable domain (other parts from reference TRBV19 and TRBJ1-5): DGGITQSPKYLFRKEGQNVTLSCEQNLNHDAMYWYRQDPGQGLRLIYYSQIVNDFQKGDIAEGYSVSREKKESFPLTVTSAQKNPTAFYLCATTGGANQPQHFGDGTRLSIL.

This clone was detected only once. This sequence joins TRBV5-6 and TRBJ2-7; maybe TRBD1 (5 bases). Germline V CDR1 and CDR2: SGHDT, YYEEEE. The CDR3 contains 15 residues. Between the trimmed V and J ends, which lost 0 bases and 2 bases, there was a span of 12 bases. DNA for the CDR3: TGTGCCAGCAGCTTGGACCGTGGGGCCGCCTACGAGCAGTACTTC. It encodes CASSLDRGAAYEQYF.

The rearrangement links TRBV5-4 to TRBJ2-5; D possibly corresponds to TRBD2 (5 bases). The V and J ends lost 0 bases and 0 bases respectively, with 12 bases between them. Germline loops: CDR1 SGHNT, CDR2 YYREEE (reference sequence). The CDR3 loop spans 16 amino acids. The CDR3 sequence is CASSLDQRSYQETQYF. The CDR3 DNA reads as TGTGCCAGCAGCTTGGATCAGCGGTCGTACCAAGAGACCCAGTACTTC.

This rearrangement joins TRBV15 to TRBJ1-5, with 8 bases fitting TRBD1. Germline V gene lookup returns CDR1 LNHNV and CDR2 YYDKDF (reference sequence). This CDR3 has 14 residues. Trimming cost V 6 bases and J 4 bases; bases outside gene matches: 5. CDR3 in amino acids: CATSGGQVNQPQHF. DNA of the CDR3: TGTGCCACCAGTGGGGGACAGGTGAATCAGCCCCAGCATTTT.

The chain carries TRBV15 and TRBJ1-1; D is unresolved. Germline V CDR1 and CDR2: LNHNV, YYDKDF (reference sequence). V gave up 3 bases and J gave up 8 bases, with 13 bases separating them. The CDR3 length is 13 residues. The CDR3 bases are TGTGCCACCAGCAGGCCGGCGGGTGGAGAAGCTTTCTTT. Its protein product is CATSRPAGGEAFF.